These 28 T cell receptor beta chains were sequenced from one sample in a study of blood T cell repertoires in COVID-19. TCRdb's table, derived via immunoSEQ multiplex PCR, lists solely in-frame clones and lacks some. This sample has 300,000 to 400,000 clones, with 87% found just once. The sequencing input was peripheral blood. The receptor source for this set is a woman aged 45-59 years with COVID-19, enrolled during active disease.

The chain uses TRBV19 and TRBJ2-2, with 8 bases matching TRBD2. The germline V gene has CDR1 LNHDA and CDR2 SQIVND (reference sequence). The V gene end was trimmed by 0 bases and the J gene end by 7 bases; junction bases not matched to a gene: 4. The CDR3 has 15 amino acids. The CDR3 DNA sequence: TGTGCCAGTAGTATAGAGGTTAGCGGGGTCGGGGAGCTGTTTTTT. This translates into CASSIEVSGVGELFF.

The CDR3, as DNA: TGTGCCAGTAGTATAGGAGTCAGGGGGCGGACGAACACTGAAGCTTTCTTT. Protein: CASSIGVRGRTNTEAFF. The chain couples TRBV19 to TRBJ1-1; TRBD1 matches 8 bases. In germline, CDR1 is LNHDA, CDR2 SQIVND (reference sequence). The CDR3 has 17 amino acids. V lost 1 base, J lost 1 base, and 8 bases stayed unmatched.

The rearrangement joins TRBV5-5 to TRBJ1-1, with 7 bases that match TRBD1. This CDR3 region has 15 residues. Losses at the gene ends were 4 bases for V and 0 bases for J; bases not matched to a gene: 6. CDR1 and CDR2 (germline): SGHKS, YYEKEE (reference sequence). CDR3 residues: CASSQDRVLNTEAFF. The DNA for the CDR3 is TGTGCCAGCAGCCAAGACAGGGTGCTGAACACTGAAGCTTTCTTT.

The CDR3 region is CASSQGGGSIEQYF. The CDR3 DNA reads TGTGCCAGCAGCCAAGGGGGGGGTAGTATCGAGCAGTACTTC. This rearrangement joins TRBV3-1 (or the pseudogene TRBV3-2) to TRBJ2-7, with 7 bases aligning to TRBD2. CDR3 length: 14 residues. Germline lookup yields CDR1 LGHDT and CDR2 YNNKEL (reference sequence). V lost 1 base, J lost 6 bases, and 6 bases stayed unmatched.

This clone appeared once. The V and J genes are TRBV5-8 and TRBJ1-2; 8 nucleotides line up with TRBD1. This CDR3 contains 16 residues. With V trimmed by 4 bases and J by 6 bases, 14 bases remained unmatched. Germline CDR1 reads SGHTS; CDR2 reads YDEGEE. Here the CDR3 reads CASSAGSIDRGNGYTF. In DNA, the CDR3 is TGTGCCAGCAGCGCTGGATCTATTGACAGGGGCAATGGCTACACCTTC.

This chain's CDR3 is CASSAGWQPVNEKLFF. The DNA of the CDR3 is TGTGCCAGCAGCGCCGGGTGGCAGCCTGTGAATGAAAAACTGTTTTTT. The V call is TRBV9, the J call TRBJ1-4; D unclear. The CDR3 extends over 16 amino acids. Trimming took 3 bases from V and 5 from J, leaving 17 bases between them. The germline CDR1 and CDR2 sequences are SGDLS and YYNGEE.

Worth noting for this clone: The junction shows a germline mismatch at one end, possibly a read error. This chain links TRBV6-5 with TRBJ1-2, with no clear D. Germline loops: CDR1 MNHEY, CDR2 SVGAGI. The CDR3 extends over 15 amino acids. CDR3 bases: TGTGCCAGCCTCGAATCTGCTGCCTCTAAGTATGGCTACACCTTC. Translation gives CASLESAASKYGYTF.

This chain joins TRBV3-1 (or the pseudogene TRBV3-2) and TRBJ2-1; TRBD2 agrees at 14 bases. The CDR3 is 18 residues long. V lost 2 bases and J lost 12; bases outside the gene matches: 15. Germline lookup yields CDR1 LGHDT and CDR2 YNNKEL (reference sequence). CDR3 protein: CASSQLITGLAGVPRQFF. CDR3 coding DNA: TGTGCCAGCAGCCAACTCATAACGGGACTAGCGGGAGTTCCTAGGCAGTTCTTC.

Comments on this clone: A read error may account for a junction end that differs from germline. This chain joins TRBV15 and TRBJ2-7; 7 bases map to TRBD2. The CDR3 is 13 residues long. Germline V gene sequence: CDR1 LNHNV, CDR2 YYDKDF (reference sequence). The CDR3: CATSRADRTSLSF. CDR3 DNA: TGTGCCACCAGCAGAGCGGACCGGACTAGTCTAAGCTTC.

This clone was counted a few times. This chain connects TRBV5-6 to TRBJ1-1; D gene unclear. V dropped 2 bases and J dropped 0 bases, with 14 bases sitting between them. Germline assignment: CDR1 SGHDT and CDR2 YYEEEE. This CDR3 is 16 amino acids long. The CDR3 reads CASSFGNAWLNTEAFF. The CDR3 nucleotides read TGTGCCAGCAGCTTCGGGAACGCGTGGTTGAACACTGAAGCTTTCTTT.

This clone was observed a single time. The rearrangement links TRBV5-1 to TRBJ2-7; D gene uncertain. V lost 0 bases to trimming and J lost 0 bases, with 7 bases between them. The CDR3 is 14 residues long. Germline loops: CDR1 SGHRS, CDR2 YFSETQ. As DNA, the CDR3 is TGCGCCAGCAGCTTGGACGAGCCCTCCTACGAGCAGTACTTC. It codes for CASSLDEPSYEQYF.

The V gene is TRBV7-9, the J gene TRBJ1-1, with a weak D call TRBD1 (6 bases). The CDR3 is made up of 16 amino acids. Trimming removed 2 bases from V and 1 base from J, with 14 bases in between. The germline V gene has CDR1 SEHNR and CDR2 FQNEAQ (reference sequence). The CDR3 region has the DNA TGTGCCAGCAGCTTAAGGTCGGGGGGCAAGAACACTGAAGCTTTCTTT. Amino acid sequence: CASSLRSGGKNTEAFF.

The chain employs TRBV28 and TRBJ1-2; D not certain. The CDR3 is made up of 14 amino acids. The germline gives CDR1 MDHEN, CDR2 SYDVKM. V was clipped by 1 base and J by 2 bases, with 8 bases between them. Here the CDR3 DNA reads TGTGCCAGCAGTTTATTGGCCAGGAACTATGGCTACACCTTC. As protein: CASSLLARNYGYTF.

This chain joins TRBV6-6 and TRBJ1-5, with D possibly TRBD1 on 5 matching bases. The V gene's germline CDR1 is MNHNY and CDR2 SVGAGI (reference sequence). The CDR3 totals 16 residues. V lost 7 bases to trimming and J lost 4 bases, with 20 bases between them. The CDR3 is CASNRGGGDSNQPQHF. CDR3 nucleotide sequence: TGTGCCAGCAACCGGGGTGGCGGGGACTCTAATCAGCCCCAGCATTTT.

This clone was seen once. This CDR3 is CASSLFQGQPYGYTF. CDR3 sequence (DNA): TGTGCCAGCAGTTTGTTTCAGGGACAGCCCTATGGCTACACCTTC. V gene TRBV27 combines with J gene TRBJ1-2; TRBD1 matches 7 bases. The CDR3 runs to 15 residues. The junction had 8 bases not matched to a gene; V was cut back by 3 bases and J by 4 bases. Germline V gene data show CDR1 as MNHEY and CDR2 as SMNVEV (reference sequence).

V usage is TRBV19 and J usage is TRBJ2-1, with 8 bases matching TRBD1. The CDR3 contains 17 residues. Trimming took 5 bases from V and 5 from J; bases not matched to a gene: 14. Per the germline V gene, CDR1 is LNHDA and CDR2 is SQIVND (reference sequence). Written as DNA, the CDR3 is TGTGCCAGTAGTTTAAGGACAGGGTCTTACGGTCACAATGAGCAGTTCTTC. Amino acids: CASSLRTGSYGHNEQFF.

The rearrangement links TRBV19 to TRBJ1-2, with D uncertain. Germline CDR1 reads LNHDA; CDR2 reads SQIVND (reference sequence). V was shortened by 2 bases and J by 8 bases, with 18 bases between the two germline ends. The CDR3 has 15 amino acids. CDR3 coding DNA: TGTGCCAGTAGTATAACACCCAGCGGCGGGGAGGGCTACACCTTC. Protein product: CASSITPSGGEGYTF.

This clone was detected once. The rearrangement joins TRBV5-6 to TRBJ2-1, with D maybe TRBD2 (6 bases). The germline V gene has CDR1 SGHDT and CDR2 YYEEEE. This CDR3 comprises 15 residues. Trimming stripped 0 bases from V and 8 bases from J, with 15 bases between. CDR3 region: CASSLGGVSLYEQFF. The CDR3, as DNA: TGTGCCAGCAGCTTGGGCGGGGTTTCGCTCTATGAGCAGTTCTTC.

This clone came up a few times. The chain carries TRBV4-2 and TRBJ1-2; D is possibly TRBD1 (5 bases). The V and J ends lost 3 bases and 4 bases respectively, with 12 bases between them. In germline, CDR1 is LGHNA, CDR2 YNFKEQ. This CDR3 spans 14 amino acids. The DNA for the CDR3 is TGTGCCAGCAGCCACGCACAGGCAGGCTATGGCTACACCTTC. Translation: CASSHAQAGYGYTF.

Written as DNA, the CDR3 is TGCGCCAGCCCGGGGGTAGGGCGCCACTACAATGAGCAGTTCTTC. It yields the protein CASPGVGRHYNEQFF. The V gene is TRBV5-1, the J gene TRBJ2-1, with D possibly being TRBD2 (6 bases). CDR1 is SGHRS and CDR2 is YFSETQ in the germline V gene. With 7 bases removed from V and 3 bases from J, the gap between germline ends came to 17 bases. The CDR3 is made up of 15 amino acids.

V and J are TRBV28 and TRBJ1-2; 9 positions match TRBD1. The CDR3 is 14 amino acids. J was trimmed by 7 bases and V by 3 bases; bases with no gene match: 6. Germline CDR1 reads MDHEN; CDR2 reads SYDVKM. The CDR3 spells CASSFWDRVGGYTF. CDR3 in DNA: TGTGCCAGCAGTTTCTGGGACAGGGTGGGTGGCTACACCTTC.

Ten or more counts support this clone. The rearrangement uses TRBV2 and TRBJ2-7, with 9 bases that match TRBD2. The length of the CDR3 is 18 residues. Germline CDR1 and CDR2: SNHLY and FYNNEI. J was trimmed by 6 bases and V by 3 bases; bases with no gene match: 18. The CDR3 loop is CASSDAATSGFKVAEQYF. CDR3 nucleotides: TGTGCCAGCAGTGATGCTGCGACTAGCGGTTTCAAGGTAGCCGAGCAGTACTTC.

This CDR3 is CASSQSGYEQYF. In DNA, the CDR3 is TGTGCCAGCAGCCAGTCCGGGTACGAGCAGTACTTC. This rearrangement joins TRBV7-9 to TRBJ2-7; no clear D gene. Germline CDR1 and CDR2: SEHNR and FQNEAQ (reference sequence). V was trimmed by 5 bases and J by 4 bases, leaving 9 bases between them. This CDR3 comprises 12 residues.

This clone appeared a few times. The chain links TRBV19 to TRBJ1-2; 7 bases agree with TRBD1. The CDR3 totals 16 residues. V lost 3 bases, J lost 2 bases, and 9 bases stayed unmatched. Germline V gene data show CDR1 as LNHDA and CDR2 as SQIVND (reference sequence). The CDR3 bases are TGTGCCAGTAGTATCCCCCCGACAGGGCCCAACTATGGCTACACCTTC. Translating it yields CASSIPPTGPNYGYTF.

J is TRBJ2-1 and V is TRBV11-2, with 12 bases that match TRBD2. The CDR3 covers 15 residues. V was clipped by 7 bases and J by 8 bases; unmatched bases: 9. Germline CDR1 reads SGHAT; CDR2 reads FQNNGV. The CDR3 loop reads CASNPWTSGMDEQFF. The CDR3, as DNA: TGTGCCAGCAACCCCTGGACTAGCGGGATGGATGAGCAGTTCTTC.

The chain links TRBV7-2 to TRBJ2-7, with a possible D match to TRBD1 (5 bases). Germline V lookup: CDR1 SGHTA, CDR2 FQGNSA. The length of the CDR3 is 14 residues. V lost 5 bases, J lost 0 bases, and 11 bases lay in between. The CDR3 bases are TGTGCCAGCAGCGAACGGACATTCTCCTACGAGCAGTACTTC. Residues: CASSERTFSYEQYF.

This clone has a single count. J is TRBJ2-5 and V is TRBV2; 8 bases map to TRBD2. Unmatched junction bases numbered 4, after V lost 10 bases and J lost 0 bases. The germline V gene has CDR1 SNHLY and CDR2 FYNNEI. The CDR3 runs 13 residues. The CDR3 reads CATLLADQETQYF. CDR3 nucleotides: TGTGCCACCTTACTAGCGGACCAAGAGACCCAGTACTTC. The variable domain in full, with the rest retrieved from reference TRBV2 and TRBJ2-5, is EPEVTQTPSHQVTQMGQEVILRCVPISNHLYFYWYRQILGQKVEFLVSFYNNEISEKSEIFDDQFSVERPDGSNFTLKIRSTKLEDSAMYFCATLLADQETQYFGPGTRLLVL.

This clone was recorded once. The rearrangement joins TRBV5-6 to TRBJ2-7; 8 bases fit TRBD1. This CDR3 has 14 amino acids. In germline, CDR1 is SGHDT, CDR2 YYEEEE. Losses at the gene ends were 2 bases for V and 3 bases for J; bases not matched to a gene: 4. Here the CDR3 reads CASSFLQGGYEQYF. The CDR3 DNA sequence: TGTGCCAGCAGCTTTTTACAGGGGGGCTACGAGCAGTACTTC.